These 30 T cell receptor beta chains came from one sample sequenced in a study of cytomegalovirus exposure and HLA in healthy donors. PCR employed 60 Vbeta and 13 Jbeta primers. Repertoires were generated with immunoSEQ multiplex PCR, while TCRdb's copy carries only in-frame clones and drops some. The sample has 160,000 or so clones, 60% to 80% seen once; the top ten hold more than 1.4%. What was sequenced was PBMCs. These receptor sequences come from a male donor in good health and CMV-seronegative.

The chain carries TRBV9 and TRBJ2-7; 9 bases are shared with TRBD2. CDR1 is SGDLS, CDR2 YYNGEE, per germline. The CDR3 extends over 15 amino acids. The V segment lost 4 bases and the J segment 4 bases; nucleotides outside the gene matches: 9. The CDR3 coding sequence is TGTGCCAGCAGCCCAGGGCTAGCGGGAAGTTACGAGCAGTACTTC. Translating gives CASSPGLAGSYEQYF.

This chain links TRBV19 with TRBJ1-1; D is possibly TRBD1 (6 bases). Trimming took off 7 bases at V and 2 bases at J, with 17 bases between the two ends. This CDR3 has 15 residues. Per germline, CDR1 LNHDA and CDR2 SQIVND (reference sequence). Here the CDR3 DNA reads TGTGCCAGTACGCGATTCTCCGGGACAAACACTGAAGCTTTCTTT. This gives the protein CASTRFSGTNTEAFF.

This clone was detected once. J is TRBJ2-2 and V is TRBV9, with D uncertain. CDR1 is SGDLS and CDR2 is YYNGEE in the germline V gene. The V and J ends lost 4 bases and 0 bases respectively, with 10 bases between them. The CDR3 runs to 15 residues. DNA of the CDR3: TGTGCCAGCAGCCCCTGGGCCGCGAACACCGGGGAGCTGTTTTTT. Amino acids: CASSPWAANTGELFF. The entire variable domain, with the rest obtained from reference TRBV9 and TRBJ2-2, is as follows: DSGVTQTPKHLITATGQRVTLRCSPRSGDLSVYWYQQSLDQGLQFLIQYYNGEERAKGNILERFSAQQFPDLHSELNLSSLELGDSALYFCASSPWAANTGELFFGEGSRLTVL.

The rearrangement uses TRBV11-2 and TRBJ1-1, with TRBD1 matching over 8 bases. Germline CDR1 SGHAT, CDR2 FQNNGV. The CDR3 contains 14 residues. Germline trimming cut 2 bases from V and 5 bases from J; bases unmatched to any gene: 4. The CDR3, as DNA: TGTGCCAGCAGCTTACAGGGGGCGAGTACTGAAGCTTTCTTT. Protein product: CASSLQGASTEAFF.

The chain combines TRBV25-1 with TRBJ2-5, with 10 bases lining up with TRBD1. Germline V gene sequence: CDR1 MGHDK, CDR2 SYGVNS. The ends lost 4 bases at V and 3 bases at J; junction bases unmatched: 8. The CDR3 length is 16 residues. DNA of the CDR3: TGTGCCAGCAGTGCGACAGGGGGCCATGAGAAAGAGACCCAGTACTTC. Translation: CASSATGGHEKETQYF.

The chain employs TRBV28 and TRBJ2-3, with a weak D call TRBD2 (6 bases). V lost 1 base and J lost 8, with 7 bases in between. The CDR3 consists of 12 residues. Germline CDR1 and CDR2: MDHEN and SYDVKM. The CDR3 DNA reads as TGTGCCAGCAGTTTATTGGGAGGTACGCAGTATTTT. Translation: CASSLLGGTQYF.

The chain uses TRBV5-1 and TRBJ1-5; D is uncertain. Trimming took off 1 base at V and 6 bases at J, with 11 bases between the two ends. The CDR3 consists of 14 residues. Germline CDR1 reads SGHRS; CDR2 reads YFSETQ. In nucleotides, the CDR3 is TGCGCCAGCAGCTTGAACCCGGGAGTTCAGCCCCAGCATTTT. It codes for CASSLNPGVQPQHF.

The V gene is TRBV19, the J gene TRBJ1-1; TRBD1 might be the D (6 bases). CDR3 length: 12 amino acids. From germline, CDR1 is LNHDA and CDR2 SQIVND (reference sequence). Trimming removed 1 base from V and 11 bases from J, with 11 bases in between. CDR3 sequence: CASSIGGRGAFF. CDR3 nucleotides: TGTGCCAGTAGTATAGGGGGCAGGGGCGCTTTCTTT.

The chain carries TRBV19 and TRBJ1-1; 7 bases match TRBD1. Unmatched junction bases numbered 8, after V lost 6 bases and J lost 1 base. This CDR3 spans 15 amino acids. Germline values: CDR1 LNHDA, CDR2 SQIVND (reference sequence). CDR3 bases: TGTGCCAGTAGCAGAGGGACAGACAGGAACACTGAAGCTTTCTTT. This encodes CASSRGTDRNTEAFF.

This chain links TRBV27 with TRBJ2-3; 9 positions agree with TRBD2. V lost 3 bases, J lost 5 bases, and 6 bases stayed unmatched. CDR1 is MNHEY, CDR2 SMNVEV, per germline (reference sequence). The CDR3 has 15 residues. The CDR3 DNA reads TGTGCCAGCAGTTTTCGAGCGGGGGGAAGAGATACGCAGTATTTT. Its translation: CASSFRAGGRDTQYF.

The J gene is TRBJ2-5, the V gene TRBV5-6; the D gene is possibly TRBD2 (6 bases). V shed 2 bases and J shed 5 bases, with 10 bases lying between them. The V gene's germline CDR1 is SGHDT and CDR2 YYEEEE. The CDR3 consists of 13 residues. CDR3 DNA: TGTGCCAGCAGCTTTGGTGGGGGGGAGACCCAGTACTTC. Its protein is CASSFGGGETQYF.

The V call is TRBV9, the J call TRBJ2-3; 9 positions match TRBD2. The CDR3 spans 16 residues. CDR1 and CDR2 (germline): SGDLS, YYNGEE. Unmatched junction bases numbered 7, after V lost 0 bases and J lost 5 bases. The CDR3 coding sequence is TGTGCCAGCAGCGTAGCGTTAGCGGGGGTAGAAGATACGCAGTATTTT. Translated, it gives CASSVALAGVEDTQYF. Based on the CDR3 plus reference TRBV9 and TRBJ2-3, the full variable domain is DSGVTQTPKHLITATGQRVTLRCSPRSGDLSVYWYQQSLDQGLQFLIQYYNGEERAKGNILERFSAQQFPDLHSELNLSSLELGDSALYFCASSVALAGVEDTQYFGPGTRLTVL.

The chain couples TRBV5-4 to TRBJ2-3; 8 bases align to TRBD2. Germline CDR1 reads SGHNT; CDR2 reads YYREEE (reference sequence). The J segment lost 3 bases and the V segment lost 6 bases, leaving 9 bases of the junction unmatched. This CDR3 region has 15 residues. CDR3 protein: CASNTGTSTTDTQYF. CDR3 coding DNA: TGTGCCAGCAACACCGGGACTAGTACGACAGATACGCAGTATTTT.

This sequence joins TRBV9 and TRBJ2-3, with TRBD1 matching over 10 bases. Germline V lookup: CDR1 SGDLS, CDR2 YYNGEE. The CDR3 consists of 16 residues. V shed 4 bases, J shed 3 bases, and the junction held 8 bases outside the gene matches. Here the CDR3 DNA reads TGTGCCAGCAGCTATCCGACAGGGGGCTTTACAGATACGCAGTATTTT. Translated, it gives CASSYPTGGFTDTQYF.

As DNA, the CDR3 is TGTGCCAGCAGTATAACGGGAACTAATGAAAAACTGTTTTTT. Translation gives CASSITGTNEKLFF. The chain links TRBV27 to TRBJ1-4; no reliable D call. The ends were cut back, 5 bases at V and 1 base at J, with 8 bases in the middle. CDR1 and CDR2 (germline): MNHEY, SMNVEV (reference sequence). This CDR3 is 14 amino acids long.

V is TRBV19 and J is TRBJ1-5, with a possible D match to TRBD1 (5 bases). Trimming removed 9 bases from V and 0 bases from J, with 9 bases in between. From germline, CDR1 is LNHDA and CDR2 SQIVND (reference sequence). The CDR3 loop spans 13 amino acids. The CDR3 DNA reads as TGTGCCAGCGGGGGGAGTAGCAATCAGCCCCAGCATTTT. Its translation is CASGGSSNQPQHF.

V and J are TRBV5-1 and TRBJ2-7, with 11 nucleotides matching TRBD1. V was pared by 5 bases and J by 0 bases, with 7 bases of the junction left unmatched. The CDR3 is 16 residues long. Germline CDR1 is SGHRS and CDR2 is YFSETQ. The CDR3 reads CASRESGTGGSYEQYF. CDR3 DNA: TGCGCCAGCAGGGAATCCGGGACAGGGGGCTCCTACGAGCAGTACTTC.

This chain joins TRBV11-2 and TRBJ1-4, with D perhaps TRBD1 (5 bases). From germline, CDR1 is SGHAT and CDR2 FQNNGV. The CDR3 has 16 amino acids. Trimming took 6 bases from V and 3 from J, leaving 17 bases between them. CDR3 sequence (DNA): TGTGCCAGCAGTCGTGGGGGGGGGACGGCTAATGAAAAACTGTTTTTT. This sequence encodes CASSRGGGTANEKLFF.

The chain couples TRBV7-9 to TRBJ2-5; TRBD2 matches at 11 bases. The end of the DNA aligns better with TRBJ2-7, so the J call may be wrong. CDR3 length: 15 residues. Germline loops: CDR1 SEHNR, CDR2 FQNEAQ (reference sequence). This CDR3 is CASSQISGRAYEQYF. For the CDR3, the DNA is TGTGCCAGCAGTCAAATTAGCGGGAGGGCCTACGAGCAGTACTTC.

V is TRBV4-3 and J is TRBJ1-1; TRBD1 might be the D (6 bases). This CDR3 spans 15 amino acids. With 0 bases removed from V and 4 bases from J, the gap between germline ends came to 12 bases. The germline CDR1 and CDR2 sequences are LGHNA and YSLEER. CDR3 region: CASSQEGRGGTEAFF. Here the CDR3 DNA reads TGCGCCAGCAGCCAAGAAGGCAGGGGTGGCACTGAAGCTTTCTTT.

The chain links TRBV29-1 to TRBJ1-2, with a possible D match to TRBD1 (5 bases). With 1 base removed from V and 8 bases from J, the gap between germline ends came to 11 bases. The CDR3 sequence is 12 residues long. Germline V gene sequence: CDR1 SQVTM, CDR2 ANQGSEA. This chain's CDR3 is CSVEGGGGGYTF. The CDR3 DNA reads as TGCAGCGTTGAAGGGGGGGGAGGAGGCTACACCTTC.

The chain is built from TRBV7-2 and TRBJ1-1; D possibly corresponds to TRBD1 (5 bases). The CDR3 contains 14 residues. From germline, CDR1 is SGHTA and CDR2 FQGNSA. V was pared by 6 bases and J by 0 bases, with 11 bases between. The CDR3 DNA follows: TGTGCCAGCAGTATTACGACAGTGAACACTGAAGCTTTCTTT. It is translated as CASSITTVNTEAFF.

V usage is TRBV7-2 and J usage is TRBJ2-1, with 10 bases that match TRBD1. The CDR3 is made up of 17 amino acids. Per germline, CDR1 SGHTA and CDR2 FQGNSA. V shed 5 bases and J 2 bases; nucleotides not matched to a gene: 9. This CDR3 reads CASSIPGQGKTYNEQFF. For the CDR3, the DNA is TGTGCCAGCAGCATCCCGGGACAGGGGAAAACCTACAATGAGCAGTTCTTC.

This chain links TRBV27 with TRBJ1-1; maybe TRBD1 (5 bases). Germline lookup yields CDR1 MNHEY and CDR2 SMNVEV (reference sequence). The V end was cut by 5 bases, the J end by 4 bases, with 20 bases between. The CDR3 sequence is 16 residues long. CDR3 coding DNA: TGTGCCAGCAGTCCAACTCCAGGGAGGGGAGTCACTGAAGCTTTCTTT. This translates into CASSPTPGRGVTEAFF.

This clone was observed a single time. The rearrangement links TRBV13 to TRBJ2-5; the match to TRBD1 covers 7 bases. Matching the DNA end better, TRBJ2-7 makes the J call doubtful. The V gene's germline CDR1 is PRHDT and CDR2 FYEKMQ (reference sequence). The CDR3 is made up of 14 amino acids. The CDR3 sequence is CASSVQGSSYEQYF. The DNA for the CDR3 is TGTGCCAGCAGCGTACAGGGGAGCTCCTACGAGCAGTACTTC.

The sample holds a few counts of this clone. The chain recombines TRBV28 with TRBJ1-6, with a tentative D call TRBD1 (6 bases). Germline V lookup: CDR1 MDHEN, CDR2 SYDVKM. This CDR3 contains 14 residues. V lost 6 bases and J lost 5, with 11 bases in between. The CDR3 DNA sequence: TGTGCCAGCAGGAGGGACACCAATAATTCACCCCTCCACTTT. It yields the protein CASRRDTNNSPLHF.

This chain links TRBV9 with TRBJ1-2; tentatively, D is TRBD1 (6 bases). V was trimmed by 6 bases and J by 8 bases, leaving 20 bases between them. The CDR3 spans 14 residues. Per germline, CDR1 SGDLS and CDR2 YYNGEE. CDR3 in DNA: TGTGCCAGCACCCTCGACCCAACAGGGCGGGGCTACACCTTC. Amino acid sequence: CASTLDPTGRGYTF.

The CDR3 loop reads CASTFAGATTEAFF. The DNA of the CDR3 is TGTGCCAGCACTTTCGCAGGCGCCACCACTGAAGCTTTCTTT. This chain links TRBV5-5 with TRBJ1-1; D gene unclear. This CDR3 comprises 14 residues. Looked up from germline, CDR1 is SGHKS and CDR2 is YYEKEE (reference sequence). V lost 6 bases and J lost 4, with 16 bases in between.

The chain carries TRBV5-4 and TRBJ2-1; 8 positions agree with TRBD1. Germline V gene lookup returns CDR1 SGHNT and CDR2 YYREEE (reference sequence). The CDR3 loop spans 14 amino acids. Trimming took 0 bases from V and 7 from J; bases not matched to a gene: 3. The CDR3 loop reads CASSLAGGGNEQFF. CDR3 sequence (DNA): TGTGCCAGCAGCTTGGCAGGGGGCGGGAATGAGCAGTTCTTC. Full variable domain (missing parts from reference TRBV5-4 and TRBJ2-1): ETGVTQSPTHLIKTRGQQVTLRCSSQSGHNTVSWYQQALGQGPQFIFQYYREEENGRGNFPPRFSGLQFPNYSSELNVNALELDDSALYLCASSLAGGGNEQFFGPGTRLTVL.

This chain uses TRBV29-1 with TRBJ2-3; TRBD2 matches at 8 bases. CDR3 size: 14 residues. CDR1 and CDR2 from the germline V gene are SQVTM and ANQGSEA. V shed 8 bases and J 6 bases; nucleotides not matched to a gene: 13. CDR3 protein: CSTKRGPTRDTQYF. CDR3 DNA: TGCAGCACCAAGCGGGGGCCAACCAGGGATACGCAGTATTTT.